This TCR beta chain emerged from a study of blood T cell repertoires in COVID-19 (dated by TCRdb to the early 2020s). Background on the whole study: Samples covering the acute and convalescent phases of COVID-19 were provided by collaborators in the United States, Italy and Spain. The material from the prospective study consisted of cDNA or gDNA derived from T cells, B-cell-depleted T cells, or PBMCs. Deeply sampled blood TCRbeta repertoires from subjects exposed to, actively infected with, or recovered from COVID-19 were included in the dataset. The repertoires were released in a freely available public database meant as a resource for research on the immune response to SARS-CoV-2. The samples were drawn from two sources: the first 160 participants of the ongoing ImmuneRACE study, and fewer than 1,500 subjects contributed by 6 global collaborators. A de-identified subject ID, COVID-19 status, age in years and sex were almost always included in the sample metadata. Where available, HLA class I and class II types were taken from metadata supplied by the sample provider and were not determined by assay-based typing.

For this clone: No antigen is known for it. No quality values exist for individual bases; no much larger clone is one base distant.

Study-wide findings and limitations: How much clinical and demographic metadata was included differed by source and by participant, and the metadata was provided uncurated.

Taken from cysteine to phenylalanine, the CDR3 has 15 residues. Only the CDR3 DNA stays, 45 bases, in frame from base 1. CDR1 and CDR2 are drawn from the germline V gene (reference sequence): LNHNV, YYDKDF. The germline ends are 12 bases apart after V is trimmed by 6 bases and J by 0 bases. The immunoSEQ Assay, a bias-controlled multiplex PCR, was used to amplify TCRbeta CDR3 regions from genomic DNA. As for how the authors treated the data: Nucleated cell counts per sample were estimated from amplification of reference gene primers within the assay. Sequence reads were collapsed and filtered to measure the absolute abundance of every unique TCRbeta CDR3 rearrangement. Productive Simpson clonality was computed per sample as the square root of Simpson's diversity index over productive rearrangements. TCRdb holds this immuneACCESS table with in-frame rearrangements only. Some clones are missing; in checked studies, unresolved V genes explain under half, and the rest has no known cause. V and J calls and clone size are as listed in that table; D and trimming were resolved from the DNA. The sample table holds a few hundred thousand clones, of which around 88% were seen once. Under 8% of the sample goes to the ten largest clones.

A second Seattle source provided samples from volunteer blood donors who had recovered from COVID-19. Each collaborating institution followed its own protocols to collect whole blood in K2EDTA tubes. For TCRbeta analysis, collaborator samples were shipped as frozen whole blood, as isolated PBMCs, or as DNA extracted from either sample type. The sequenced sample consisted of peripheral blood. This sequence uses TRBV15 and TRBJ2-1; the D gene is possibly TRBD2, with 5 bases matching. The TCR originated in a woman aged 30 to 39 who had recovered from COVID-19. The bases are TGTGCCACCAGGTACGGGGTCGGCTCCTACAATGAGCAGTTCTTC. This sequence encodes CATRYGVGSYNEQFF.